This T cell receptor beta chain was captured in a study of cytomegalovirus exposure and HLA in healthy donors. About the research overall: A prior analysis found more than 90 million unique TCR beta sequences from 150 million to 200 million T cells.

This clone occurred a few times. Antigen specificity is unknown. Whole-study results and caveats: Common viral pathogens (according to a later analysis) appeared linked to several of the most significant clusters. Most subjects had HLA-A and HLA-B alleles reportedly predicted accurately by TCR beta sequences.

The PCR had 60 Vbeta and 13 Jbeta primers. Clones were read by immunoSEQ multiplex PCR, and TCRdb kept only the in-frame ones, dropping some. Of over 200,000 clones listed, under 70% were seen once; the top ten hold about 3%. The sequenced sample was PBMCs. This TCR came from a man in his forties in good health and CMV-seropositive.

CDR3 DNA: TGTGCCAGCAGTTGGGAGGGAATCAATGGCTACACCTTC. As protein: CASSWEGINGYTF. This rearrangement joins TRBV6-5 to TRBJ1-2; no definite D call. The CDR3 sequence is 13 residues long. Trimming cost V 4 bases and J 6 bases, with 12 bases left between them. Germline lookup yields CDR1 MNHEY and CDR2 SVGAGI.